The clone carrying this T cell receptor beta chain was recorded a few times. Its target is unknown. The CDR3 consists of 11 residues. Germline CDR1 SGHRS, CDR2 YFSETQ. V lost 7 bases and J lost 7, with 12 bases in between. The source of the sample is a study of beta chain features in type 1 diabetes. Study observations and caveats: Within each of all four CD4+ subsets, Type 1 diabetes patients had TCRB CDR3s that were moderately but significantly shorter.

Every donor provided one heparinised blood draw, which averaged about 110 mL. Every bit of the isolated RNA underwent reverse transcription, so sequencing read expressed TCRB transcripts. The assay was immunoSEQ multiplex PCR, and TCRdb's table has in-frame clones only and misses some. Of around 260,000 clones in the sample, about 20% were seen once. This chain connects TRBV5-1 to TRBJ2-7; D gene unclear. The specimen sequenced was naive CD4+ T cells from blood. This clonotype originated in a woman in her 40s with type 1 diabetes. CDR3 amino acids: CASRGQTEQYF. The DNA for the CDR3 is TGCGCCAGCCGAGGCCAAACTGAGCAGTACTTC.